Shown below are 20 T cell receptor beta chains from a single sample sequenced in a study of T cells in women clearing cervical HPV infection. TCRdb's table, derived via immunoSEQ multiplex PCR, lists solely in-frame clones and lacks some. This sample contains around 39,000 clones. Material: blood buffy coat. All receptors derive from a woman aged 18-69 years with a cervical HPV16 infection that either progressed to CIN3+ or cleared (not recorded which).

Comment on this clone: The sequence runs out 3 residues before the end of the CDR3; the remainder is reconstructed from the germline J gene. J is TRBJ2-1 and V is TRBV6-1; weak D call: TRBD2 (5 bases). The V gene lost 2 bases and the J gene lost 7 bases, with 18 bases spanning the gap. The CDR3 covers 16 residues. Germline lookup yields CDR1 MNHNS and CDR2 SASEGT. The CDR3 is CASSERAGELGNEQFF. The covered CDR3 bases are TGTGCCAGCAGTGAAAGGGCCGGGGAATTGGGGAATGAG.

To note about this clone: The read gets to within 3 residues of the CDR3 end, and the germline J gene fills in the rest. The gene calls are TRBV9 and TRBJ2-5; 7 nucleotides match TRBD2. J was trimmed by 2 bases and V by 2 bases; bases with no gene match: 6. This CDR3 is built from 15 residues. Per the germline V gene, CDR1 is SGDLS and CDR2 is YYNGEE. The sequenced part of the CDR3 DNA is TGTGCCAGCAGCGTGACCGGGGGGATTCAAGAGACC. Translation: CASSVTGGIQET. The complete CDR3 sequence is CASSVTGGIQETQYF.

In the case of this clone: The read falls 3 residues short of the CDR3 end, and the missing part is taken from the germline J gene. This chain connects TRBV20-1 to TRBJ2-5; 14 nucleotides align to TRBD2. CDR3 length: 17 amino acids. With V trimmed by 1 base and J by 5 bases, 9 bases remained unmatched. Germline CDR1 is DFQATT and CDR2 is SNEGSKA (reference sequence). This CDR3 reads CSARGSTSGGALETQYF. Partial CDR3 DNA: TGCAGTGCTAGAGGGTCGACTAGCGGGGGGGCATTGGAGACC.

A remark on this clone: Read coverage stops 3 residues before the CDR3 terminus; the germline J gene supplies the remainder. This chain connects TRBV13 to TRBJ2-1; 9 nucleotides align to TRBD2. V lost 5 bases, J lost 9 bases, and 8 bases stayed unmatched. Germline CDR1 is PRHDT and CDR2 is FYEKMQ (reference sequence). The CDR3 has 14 amino acids. The CDR3 bases that were read are TGTGCCAGCAGCGATACAGCGGGGGGCATTGAG. Amino acids: CASSDTAGGIE. The CDR3, in full, reads CASSDTAGGIEQFF.

As for this clone: The CDR3 end falls 3 residues outside the read, so it is completed with the germline J gene. This chain connects TRBV7-8 to TRBJ2-1; 9 bases map to TRBD1. CDR3 length equals 16 residues. CDR1 and CDR2 from the germline V gene are SGHVS and FQNEAQ. V was clipped by 5 bases and J by 2 bases; unmatched bases: 7. The CDR3 loop reads CASSEEGQGTYNEQFF. CDR3 bases read: TGTGCCAGCAGCGAAGAGGGACAGGGTACCTACAATGAG.

Concerning this clone: The read ends 3 residues early relative to the CDR3; the germline J gene fills the gap. This chain joins TRBV2 and TRBJ2-3; 11 bases are shared with TRBD2. Germline loops: CDR1 SNHLY, CDR2 FYNNEI. V lost 5 bases, J lost 3 bases, and 7 bases stayed unmatched. This CDR3 is 16 amino acids long. The sequenced part of the CDR3 DNA is TGTGCCAGCAGTATAGCGGGGGGGTTGAAAACAGATACG. Protein product: CASSIAGGLKTDT. The CDR3 in its entirety is CASSIAGGLKTDTQYF.

A word on this clone: From the germline J gene comes the end of the CDR3, since the read stops 3 residues before it. The rearrangement joins TRBV7-2 to TRBJ1-2, with D possibly TRBD1 on 5 matching bases. The CDR3 covers 15 residues. Germline V gene data show CDR1 as SGHTA and CDR2 as FQGNSA. CDR3 amino acids: CASSSSGGSTYDYTF. CDR3 DNA, as far as it was read: TGTGCCAGCAGCTCTAGCGGGGGGTCCACCTACGAC.

Comments on this clone: The CDR3 goes on 3 residues after the read ends, and that part is filled in from the germline J gene. V usage is TRBV11-1 and J usage is TRBJ1-1; D is uncertain. Germline V gene data show CDR1 as SGHAT and CDR2 as FQDESV (reference sequence). This CDR3 spans 14 amino acids. V was shortened by 2 bases and J by 0 bases, with 7 bases between the two germline ends. The DNA read from the CDR3 is TGTGCCAGCAGCTTACAGGCGATGAACACTGAA. Encoded protein: CASSLQAMNTE. The entire CDR3 reads CASSLQAMNTEAFF.

The chain's CDR3 is CASSQGVLPLHF. The sequenced CDR3 bases are TGTGCCAGCAGTCAGGGGGTATTACCC. The chain joins TRBV6-2 or TRBV6-3 to TRBJ1-6, with 7 bases matching TRBD1. The sequence runs out 3 residues before the end of the CDR3; the remainder is reconstructed from the germline J gene. The ends lost 5 bases at V and 12 bases at J; junction bases unmatched: 4. The CDR3 is 12 residues long. CDR1 and CDR2 (germline): MNHEY, SVGEGT.

Remarks on this clone: The read terminates 3 residues before the CDR3 end, so the remaining end is supplied by the germline J gene. This chain connects TRBV20-1 to TRBJ2-1, with a tentative D call TRBD2 (7 bases). The V and J ends lost 0 bases and 3 bases respectively, with 9 bases between them. The CDR3 has 14 amino acids. CDR1 DFQATT and CDR2 SNEGSKA come from the germline V gene (reference sequence). The sequenced CDR3 bases are TGCAGTGCTAGAGAAGGGGGGGGCTACAATGAG. It specifies CSAREGGGYNE. The whole CDR3 protein is CSAREGGGYNEQFF.

As regards this clone: The read ends 3 residues before the CDR3 terminus; that terminus is restored from the germline J gene. The V gene is TRBV2, the J gene TRBJ2-3; a weak D match, TRBD2 (5 bases). Germline V gene sequence: CDR1 SNHLY, CDR2 FYNNEI. Between the trimmed V and J ends, which lost 7 bases and 0 bases, there was a span of 11 bases. The CDR3 is 14 residues long. The DNA read from the CDR3 is TGTGCCAGCAAACCCGGACTGAGCACAGATACG. Encoded protein: CASKPGLSTDT. The whole CDR3 sequence reads CASKPGLSTDTQYF.

Comments on this clone: Coverage ceases 3 residues before the CDR3 finishes, and the germline J gene fills in the end. The chain carries TRBV18 and TRBJ2-3, with D perhaps matching TRBD1 (6 bases). CDR1 and CDR2 (germline): KGHSH, LQKENI. This CDR3 is built from 16 residues. The V gene lost 4 bases and the J gene lost 0 bases, with 14 bases spanning the gap. This CDR3 reads CASSREWTASTDTQYF. CDR3 DNA, as far as it was read: TGTGCCAGCTCACGGGAATGGACAGCTAGCACAGATACG.

To note about this clone: With the read ending 3 residues before the CDR3 end, the germline J gene is used to fill in that end. V gene TRBV19 combines with J gene TRBJ2-7, with 10 bases lining up with TRBD1. V lost 2 bases to trimming and J lost 6 bases; unmatched junction nucleotides: 4. The CDR3 loop spans 14 amino acids. Germline-derived CDR1 and CDR2 are LNHDA and SQIVND (reference sequence). The chain's CDR3 is CASSIRDRGFEQYF. CDR3 bases read: TGTGCCAGTAGTATAAGGGACAGGGGCTTCGAG.

Regarding this clone: The read is 3 residues too short to cover the CDR3 end, so that end is filled in from the germline J gene. This chain joins TRBV19 and TRBJ2-5; 15 positions match TRBD2. The J segment lost 5 bases and the V segment lost 10 bases, leaving 8 bases of the junction unmatched. The CDR3 consists of 15 residues. In germline, CDR1 is LNHDA, CDR2 SQIVND (reference sequence). The covered CDR3 bases are TGTGCCACTCGGACTAGCGGGGGGGAGCAGGAGACC. It encodes CATRTSGGEQET. The whole CDR3 sequence is CATRTSGGEQETQYF.

Notes on this clone: Read coverage stops 3 residues before the CDR3 terminus; the germline J gene supplies the remainder. The V call is TRBV7-2, the J call TRBJ2-2, with D uncertain. Germline V gene sequence: CDR1 SGHTA, CDR2 FQGNSA. The CDR3 runs to 15 residues. CDR3 sequence: CASSLGGTSGEKLFF. The CDR3 bases that were read are TGTGCCAGCAGCTTAGGTGGCACCTCTGGTGAAAAG.

CDR3 region: CASSLGPGGYGQYF. The CDR3 DNA, read in part, is TGTGCCAGCAGCTTAGGTCCAGGGGGCTATGGT. J is TRBJ2-4 and V is TRBV7-2, with 8 bases identical to TRBD1. The read ends 3 residues before the CDR3 terminus; that terminus is restored from the germline J gene. The V gene's germline CDR1 is SGHTA and CDR2 FQGNSA. This CDR3 region has 14 residues.

Regarding this clone: The observed sequence ends 3 residues before the CDR3 terminus, with the missing tail filled in from the germline J gene. V gene TRBV11-2 combines with J gene TRBJ1-1; a weak D match, TRBD1 (5 bases). There are 15 residues in the CDR3. The germline CDR1 and CDR2 sequences are SGHAT and FQNNGV. V was clipped by 1 base and J by 1 base, with 10 bases between them. This chain's CDR3 is CASSLVPDKNTEAFF. CDR3 DNA, as far as it was read: TGTGCCAGCAGCTTAGTGCCGGACAAGAACACTGAA.

As concerns this clone: Read data end 3 residues before the CDR3 end; the end is taken from the germline J gene. The chain uses TRBV9 and TRBJ1-4; 7 positions match TRBD1. The CDR3 is 14 amino acids. The germline V gene has CDR1 SGDLS and CDR2 YYNGEE. With 4 bases clipped from V and 8 bases from J, the junction kept 8 bases outside the gene matches. The part of the CDR3 DNA that was read is TGTGCCAGCAGCTTGGACAGGTCTGACGAAAAA. Translation: CASSLDRSDEK. The entire CDR3 reads CASSLDRSDEKLFF.

About this clone itself: The CDR3 end is not reached by the read, which stops 3 residues before it; the germline J gene fills it in. The gene calls are TRBV29-1 and TRBJ1-2; 8 positions match TRBD1. Per germline, CDR1 SQVTM and CDR2 ANQGSEA. V was clipped by 6 bases and J by 2 bases; unmatched bases: 11. The CDR3 extends over 15 amino acids. CDR3: CSVGGGQGSNYGYTF. CDR3 bases read: TGCAGCGTAGGGGGAGGACAGGGATCGAACTATGGC. The full variable domain, its missing parts supplied by reference TRBV29-1 and TRBJ1-2, is SAVISQKPSRDICQRGTSLTIQCQVDSQVTMMFWYRQQPGQSLTLIATANQGSEATYESGFVIDKFPISRPNLTFSTLTVSNMSPEDSSIYLCSVGGGQGSNYGYTFGSGTRLTVV.

Comment on this clone: Relative to the germline gene, one junction end is altered; a read error may explain this. The read gets to within 3 residues of the CDR3 end, and the germline J gene fills in the rest. The chain couples TRBV30 to TRBJ2-4; TRBD2 matches 9 bases. CDR1 is GTSNPN and CDR2 is SVGIG in the germline V gene (reference sequence). This CDR3 is 17 amino acids long. The sequenced part of the CDR3 DNA is TGTGCCGGGAGTGAGGGGACTAGCACCGAGATCCAAGAGACT. Amino acid sequence: CAGSEGTSTEIQET. The complete CDR3 reads CAGSEGTSTEIQETQYF.